These 6 T cell receptor beta chains were sequenced from one sample in a study of T cell clonality in common variable immunodeficiency. General study results and limits: In common variable immunodeficiency, TCR beta chains reportedly carried fewer deletions and N-nucleotide insertions.

This table comes from immunoSEQ multiplex PCR, and its TCRdb copy is limited to in-frame clones, with some not included. The repertoire consists of about 17,000 clones, none detected only once. No antigen has been identified for these receptors. The sequenced material came from peripheral blood mononuclear cells. The origin of the receptors is a human donor with common variable immunodeficiency.

This clone was found many times. The read ends 3 residues before the CDR3 terminus; that terminus is restored from the germline J gene. The chain is built from TRBV5-1 and TRBJ2-7; 10 bases match TRBD1. V lost 4 bases and J lost 1; bases outside the gene matches: 8. The germline gives CDR1 SGHRS, CDR2 YFSETQ. This CDR3 region has 16 residues. CDR3 region: CASSRRQGAGSYEQYF. The sequenced part of the CDR3 DNA is TGCGCCAGCAGCCGGAGACAGGGGGCAGGATCCTACGAG.

The table lists this clone with many counts. Read coverage stops 3 residues before the CDR3 terminus; the germline J gene supplies the remainder. The V and J genes are TRBV20-1 and TRBJ2-5, with a tentative D call TRBD1 (6 bases). V lost 3 bases to trimming and J lost 0 bases, with 17 bases between them. This CDR3 has 16 residues. Per germline, CDR1 DFQATT and CDR2 SNEGSKA (reference sequence). The part of the CDR3 DNA that was read is TGCAGTGCTAGGGGGGCTAGGACCCTAGACCAAGAGACC. Protein: CSARGARTLDQET. The CDR3, in full, reads CSARGARTLDQETQYF.

This clone was observed a few times. The read stops 3 residues short of the end of the CDR3; the missing end is completed from the germline J gene. The chain links TRBV18 to TRBJ1-4; D is undetermined. Trimming took off 6 bases at V and 8 bases at J, with 13 bases between the two ends. The germline V gene encodes CDR1 KGHSH and CDR2 LQKENI. The CDR3 is 13 residues long. The sequenced part of the CDR3 DNA is TGTGCCAGCTCGCCGTTACAACAAGAAAAA. Its translation: CASSPLQQEK. In full, the CDR3 reads CASSPLQQEKLFF.

This clone was counted only a few times. The CDR3 is cut off 3 residues early in the read; its end comes from the germline J gene. The gene calls are TRBV7-9 and TRBJ2-3, with a possible D match to TRBD2 (5 bases). Trimming cost V 5 bases and J 2 bases, with 11 bases left between them. Germline CDR1 SEHNR, CDR2 FQNEAQ (reference sequence). CDR3 length equals 14 residues. The DNA read from the CDR3 is TGTGCCAGCAGCCCCCCGACTAACACAGATACG. Its protein is CASSPPTNTDT. The CDR3 reads in full as CASSPPTNTDTQYF.

This clone was observed at least ten times. The sequenced part of the CDR3 DNA is TGTGCCAGCTCTCAGGGACTAGGCGACAATGAG. Amino acid sequence: CASSQGLGDNE. The CDR3 as a whole reads CASSQGLGDNEQFF. The chain is built from TRBV18 and TRBJ2-1, with TRBD2 matching 8 bases. With the read ending 3 residues before the CDR3 end, the germline J gene is used to fill in that end. The CDR3 extends over 14 amino acids. Trimming at V came to 6 bases and at J to 5 bases, leaving 6 bases not matched to a gene. CDR1 and CDR2 (germline): KGHSH, LQKENI.

Points on this clone: The read comes to an end 3 residues before the CDR3 does, leaving the germline J gene to fill in the end. The chain has TRBV7-3 and TRBJ2-4, with 14 bases that match TRBD2. Germline V gene lookup returns CDR1 SGHTA and CDR2 FQGTGA. The CDR3 totals 17 residues. V gave up 3 bases and J gave up 8 bases; unmatched junction bases: 9. The CDR3 protein is CASSLGLAGVSTDIQYF. Partial CDR3 DNA: TGTGCCAGCAGCTTGGGACTAGCGGGAGTTTCGACGGACATT. The full variable domain, completed using reference TRBV7-3 and TRBJ2-4, is GAGVSQTPSNKVTEKGKYVELRCDPISGHTALYWYRQSLGQGPEFLIYFQGTGAADDSGLPNDRFFAVRPEGSVSTLKIQRTERGDSAVYLCASSLGLAGVSTDIQYFGAGTRLSVL.